The entry below describes one T cell receptor (beta chain). No antigen is known for it. No base-level quality is on record; no much larger clone is a single base apart. The treatment or condition label here, explained by the study, means: live attenuated yellow fever vaccine strain. A standard Ficoll-Paque protocol was used to isolate PBMCs from peripheral blood. CD4 and CD8 T-cell fractions were isolated with Dynabeads CD4 and CD8 positive selection kits. TriZol was used to extract RNA from bulk PBMCs, from CD4 and CD8 fractions, and from dextramer-positive and dextramer-negative fractions. The CDR3 has 17 amino acids, counting the end cysteine and phenylalanine. Only the CDR3 part of the read is kept: 51 bases, read in frame from the first base. CDR1 GTSNPN and CDR2 SVGIG were looked up in the germline V gene (reference sequence). V drops 0 bases and J drops 0 bases, leaving 15 bases in between. The sample originates from a study of T cells after yellow fever vaccination (dated by TCRdb to the late 2010s). Background on the whole study: Libraries from fractions with low cell numbers were prepared with the SMART-Seq v4 Ultra Low Input RNA kit. The cohort comprised two healthy male donors, one aged 18 to 30 and one aged 30 to 40 years. Bulk PBMC replicates and cell subsets were isolated from blood drawn at multiple timepoints before and after both primary and secondary immunization. Bulk TCR alpha and beta repertoires were sequenced longitudinally to track T-cell clones before and after primary and booster YFV17D yellow fever vaccination. Results the study describes overall, beyond this receptor: A small fraction of clonotypes appeared in both the CD4 and CD8 compartments, likely as a result of convergent recombination. Only a couple of donors were included in the study, so the extent to which the findings can be generalized is limited. After the booster, most of the clones that had expanded following primary vaccination were detected again (around 97% of CD4 and 88% of CD8), which suggests that memory was broadly maintained. Because abundant contaminating clonotypes from the bulk population could be contained in FACS-sorted repertoires, computational filtering was required. Compared with the primary T-cell response, the secondary T-cell response was weaker but faster, peaking on day 5 rather than day 15.

Sequencing took place on an Illumina NovaSeq 6000. TCR cDNA was synthesized by 5'RACE template switching, through which a universal primer site and unique molecular identifiers were introduced. Priming of cDNA synthesis was performed from both the TCR alpha and TCR beta constant segments. Two PCR steps were used to amplify libraries, with sample barcodes and sequencing adapters being added in the second step. Sequencing of libraries was performed on Illumina HiSeq 2500 (2x100 bp) or NovaSeq (2x150 bp). In the original analysis: MIGEC was used to demultiplex reads and collapse the reads into UMI consensus sequences, and MiXCR was used for V(D)J alignment. Vaccine-responding clonotypes were identified with edgeR using replicate PBMC samples, with FDR below 0.01 and a log2 fold change above 5 up to day 15 being required. Each bulk clonotype received a CD4 or CD8 identity based on whether the sequenced CD4 or CD8 repertoire contained that clonotype at higher abundance. TCRdb applied fastp at Q25 and MiXCR to the public reads, then kept only in-frame beta chains. Rows are unified per CDR3 protein, each entry keeping the most common DNA and genes. These V and J calls derive from TCRdb rather than the authors' analysis. The sample table records about 260,000 distinct CDR3 sequences; around 4.9% of these occur just once. The ten largest clones capture more than 3% of the sample.

In this chain, TRBV30 is recombined with TRBJ2-4; the best D guess is TRBD2, with 5 bases matching. Sequenced material: CD4+ T cells sorted from PBMCs, taken on the day of the yellow fever booster vaccination. The origin of this receptor is a young man who received the YFV17D yellow fever vaccine. Here the CDR3 is given as CAWSVRDGALAKNIQYF. DNA sequence: TGTGCCTGGAGTGTACGGGATGGCGCTTTAGCCAAAAACATTCAGTACTTC. The full variable domain, with segments outside the CDR3 supplied by the reference TRBV30 and TRBJ2-4 proteins, appears as SQTIHQWPATLVQPVGSPLSLECTVEGTSNPNLYWYRQAAGRGLQLLFYSVGIGQISSEVPQNLSASRPQDRQFILSSKKLLLSDSGFYLCAWSVRDGALAKNIQYFGAGTRLSVL.